What follows are 2 T cell receptor beta chains derived from one specimen sequenced in a study of blood T cell repertoires in COVID-19. The assay was immunoSEQ multiplex PCR, and TCRdb's table has in-frame clones only and misses some. The sample lists 130,000 to 150,000 clones; 84% were seen once. Sequenced material: peripheral blood. Receptors were obtained from a woman aged 80 or over in a cohort sampled during active or convalescent COVID-19.

The chain is built from TRBV20-1 and TRBJ2-2, with D tentatively TRBD1 (6 bases). Germline assignment: CDR1 DFQATT and CDR2 SNEGSKA (reference sequence). The CDR3 consists of 16 residues. V lost 3 bases and J lost 3, with 17 bases in between. CDR3 coding DNA: TGCAGTGCTAGTCGGTTGGACAGCTCTTACACCGGGGAGCTGTTTTTT. This codes for CSASRLDSSYTGELFF.

The chain joins TRBV7-6 to TRBJ2-2; tentatively, D is TRBD1 (6 bases). Germline values: CDR1 SGHVS, CDR2 FNYEAQ. V lost 1 base to trimming and J lost 7 bases, with 19 bases between them. The CDR3 sequence is 17 residues long. CDR3: CASSLGQGPPFDGELFF. Written as DNA, the CDR3 is TGTGCCAGCAGCTTAGGTCAGGGGCCGCCCTTTGACGGGGAGCTGTTTTTT. Full variable domain (rest looked up from reference TRBV7-6 and TRBJ2-2): GAGVSQSPRYKVTKRGQDVALRCDPISGHVSLYWYRQALGQGPEFLTYFNYEAQQDKSGLPNDRFSAERPEGSISTLTIQRTEQRDSAMYRCASSLGQGPPFDGELFFGEGSRLTVL.